Below are 8 T cell receptor beta chains sequenced from a single sample in a study of cytomegalovirus exposure and HLA in healthy donors. Primers included in the PCR were 60 Vbeta and 13 Jbeta primers. Repertoires were generated with immunoSEQ multiplex PCR, while TCRdb's copy carries only in-frame clones and drops some. The sample lists some 88,000 clones; roughly 69% were seen once. Specimen: PBMCs. The receptor set was obtained from a woman aged 30 to 39 in good health and CMV-seronegative.

Only a few counts were recorded for this clone. The chain recombines TRBV10-2 with TRBJ1-1; D gene unclear. Between the trimmed V and J ends, which lost 3 bases and 10 bases, there was a span of 18 bases. This CDR3 contains 14 residues. Germline values: CDR1 WSHSY, CDR2 SAAADI. CDR3 coding DNA: TGCGCCAGCAGTGATGGAATAATCCTAGGCGGAGCTTTCTTT. Encoded protein: CASSDGIILGGAFF.

This sequence joins TRBV6-4 and TRBJ2-7; 8 bases are shared with TRBD2. The CDR3 has 14 amino acids. From germline, CDR1 is MRHNA and CDR2 SNTAGT. With V trimmed by 0 bases and J by 6 bases, 4 bases remained unmatched. CDR3: CASSDSPGRGEQYF. CDR3 sequence (DNA): TGTGCCAGCAGTGACTCCCCCGGGAGGGGCGAGCAGTACTTC.

This chain's CDR3 is CASSSGQGRNTIYF. As DNA, the CDR3 is TGTGCCAGCAGCTCGGGACAGGGGAGAAACACCATATATTTT. The chain joins TRBV5-4 to TRBJ1-3; 10 nucleotides match TRBD1. CDR3 length equals 14 residues. Germline V gene lookup returns CDR1 SGHNT and CDR2 YYREEE (reference sequence). Trimming at V came to 3 bases and at J to 5 bases, leaving 2 bases not matched to a gene.

The chain employs TRBV10-3 and TRBJ2-2; 7 bases are shared with TRBD2. The CDR3 contains 18 residues. Germline assignment: CDR1 ENHRY and CDR2 SYGVKD. The V gene end was trimmed by 3 bases and the J gene end by 2 bases; junction bases not matched to a gene: 12. The CDR3 loop reads CAISDPNRSGTNTGELFF. CDR3 coding DNA: TGTGCCATCAGTGACCCGAATCGGAGCGGGACTAACACCGGGGAGCTGTTTTTT.

The chain uses TRBV7-2 and TRBJ2-7, with TRBD2 as a possible D gene (6 bases). Trimming removed 4 bases at V and 3 bases at J, with 10 bases between. This CDR3 is 13 amino acids long. In germline, CDR1 is SGHTA, CDR2 FQGNSA. The CDR3 DNA reads TGTGCCAGCAGCTCTCGGACTAACTACGAGCAGTACTTC. Translated: CASSSRTNYEQYF.

V and J are TRBV18 and TRBJ2-5, with TRBD1 as a possible D gene (6 bases). CDR3 length: 14 residues. The V and J ends lost 0 bases and 4 bases respectively, with 9 bases between them. Per the germline V gene, CDR1 is KGHSH and CDR2 is LQKENI. The CDR3 loop reads CASSPPGAGETQYF. For the CDR3, the DNA is TGTGCCAGCTCACCACCGGGGGCGGGAGAGACCCAGTACTTC.

V and J are TRBV10-3 and TRBJ2-3; 9 positions agree with TRBD1. V trimming: 10 bases; J trimming: 2 bases; junction bases outside the gene matches: 4. CDR3 length: 13 amino acids. Germline V lookup: CDR1 ENHRY, CDR2 SYGVKD. CDR3 loop: CATGTGITDTQYF. The CDR3, as DNA: TGTGCCACCGGGACAGGGATCACAGATACGCAGTATTTT.

The chain combines TRBV25-1 with TRBJ2-4; D is undetermined. The CDR3 covers 12 residues. The germline V gene encodes CDR1 MGHDK and CDR2 SYGVNS. Trimming left V 4 bases short and J 2 bases short, with 3 bases between. The CDR3 loop reads CASSATKNIQYF. CDR3 coding DNA: TGTGCCAGCAGTGCTACCAAAAACATTCAGTACTTC. Variable domain in full (rest from reference TRBV25-1 and TRBJ2-4): EADIYQTPRYLVIGTGKKITLECSQTMGHDKMYWYQQDPGMELHLIHYSYGVNSTEKGDLSSESTVSRIRTEHFPLTLESARPSHTSQYLCASSATKNIQYFGAGTRLSVL.